Following are 7 T cell receptor beta chains from one sample sequenced in a study of cytotoxic CD8 clonotypes in ibrutinib-treated CLL. The assay was immunoSEQ multiplex PCR, and TCRdb's table has in-frame clones only and misses some. The profile shows 150,000 to 200,000 clones, approximately 80% of them singletons. The specimen was PBMCs, collected after 24 months of ibrutinib treatment. The receptors come from a human donor with chronic lymphocytic leukemia.

This clone was recorded only once. The chain has TRBV15 and TRBJ2-1, with D perhaps matching TRBD2 (5 bases). The germline gives CDR1 LNHNV, CDR2 YYDKDF (reference sequence). The CDR3 totals 14 residues. V gave up 4 bases and J gave up 4 bases, with 11 bases separating them. The chain's CDR3 is CATSKGGSYNEQFF. CDR3 DNA sequence: TGTGCCACCAGCAAAGGAGGTAGTTACAATGAGCAGTTCTTC.

This clone appeared a single time. This chain links TRBV28 with TRBJ2-2, with D maybe TRBD1 (5 bases). The ends were cut back, 5 bases at V and 5 bases at J, with 15 bases in the middle. From germline, CDR1 is MDHEN and CDR2 SYDVKM. This CDR3 comprises 15 residues. This chain's CDR3 is CASSQDSPRTGELFF. CDR3 in DNA: TGTGCCAGCAGTCAAGACAGCCCTAGAACCGGGGAGCTGTTTTTT.

CDR3 residues: CASSSHPLADEQYF. As DNA, the CDR3 is TGCGCCAGCAGCTCCCACCCTCTAGCGGACGAGCAGTACTTC. The rearrangement links TRBV5-1 to TRBJ2-7, with TRBD2 identical over 7 bases. CDR3 length: 14 amino acids. Germline V gene lookup returns CDR1 SGHRS and CDR2 YFSETQ. V lost 3 bases, J lost 5 bases, and 8 bases stayed unmatched.

In its sample, this clone was seen a few times. The chain is built from TRBV7-2 and TRBJ1-5, with 7 nucleotides matching TRBD1. The junction had 6 bases not matched to a gene; V was cut back by 4 bases and J by 6 bases. The CDR3 loop spans 14 amino acids. Per the germline V gene, CDR1 is SGHTA and CDR2 is FQGNSA. The CDR3 DNA sequence: TGTGCCAGCAGCTCGACGACAGGGAGTCAGCCCCAGCATTTT. This gives the protein CASSSTTGSQPQHF.

The chain uses TRBV19 and TRBJ2-7; TRBD2 matches at 8 bases. Germline CDR1 and CDR2: LNHDA and SQIVND (reference sequence). The V segment lost 1 base and the J segment 6 bases; nucleotides outside the gene matches: 8. This CDR3 comprises 15 residues. The CDR3 bases are TGTGCCAGTAGTATAGTGAAGGGACTAGTTGCCGAGCAGTACTTC. Amino acid sequence: CASSIVKGLVAEQYF.

V and J are TRBV6-1 and TRBJ1-1; D unclear. Germline CDR1 MNHNS, CDR2 SASEGT. This CDR3 has 12 amino acids. Trimming shortened V by 8 bases and J by 5 bases, and 12 bases separated the two germline ends. The CDR3 reads CASLLTRTEAFF. CDR3 sequence (DNA): TGTGCCAGCCTTCTCACCCGGACTGAAGCTTTCTTT.

This clone was counted a single time. The chain has TRBV5-1 and TRBJ1-6; a weak D match, TRBD1 (5 bases). The V end was cut by 5 bases, the J end by 0 bases, with 12 bases between. In germline, CDR1 is SGHRS, CDR2 YFSETQ. The CDR3 consists of 16 residues. The CDR3 here is CASRSGTDSYNSPLHF. CDR3 nucleotides: TGCGCCAGCAGATCCGGGACGGACTCCTATAATTCACCCCTCCACTTT.